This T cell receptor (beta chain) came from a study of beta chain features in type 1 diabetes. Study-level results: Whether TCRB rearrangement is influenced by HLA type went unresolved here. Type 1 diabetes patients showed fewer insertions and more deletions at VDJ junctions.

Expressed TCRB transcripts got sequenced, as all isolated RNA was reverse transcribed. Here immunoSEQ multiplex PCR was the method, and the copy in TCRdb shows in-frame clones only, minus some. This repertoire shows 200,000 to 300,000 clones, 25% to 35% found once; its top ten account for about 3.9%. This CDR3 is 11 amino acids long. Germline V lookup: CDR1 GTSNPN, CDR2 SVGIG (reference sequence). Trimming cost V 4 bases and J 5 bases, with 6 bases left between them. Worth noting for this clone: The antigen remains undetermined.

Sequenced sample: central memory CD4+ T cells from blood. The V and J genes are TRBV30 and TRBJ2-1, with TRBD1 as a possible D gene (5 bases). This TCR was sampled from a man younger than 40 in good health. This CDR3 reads CAWKGNNEQFF. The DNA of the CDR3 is TGTGCCTGGAAGGGGAACAATGAGCAGTTCTTC.